This T cell receptor (beta chain) is from a study of human T cells and chemical hapten exposure. Study context: All through the approximately 24-week study, the scalp of each patient received diphenylcyclopropenone doses weekly.

Per the study methods: Counts of TCRs in each sample centred on a median of 95,638 and extended from approximately 20,000 to 700,000. In TCRdb, the RACE reads were re-called with MiXCR into one record per CDR3 protein. Here the V and J calls rest on TCRdb's processing, not on the authors' analysis. Found here are 360,000 or so distinct CDR3 sequences, about 6.3% of them singletons; the top ten hold around 5.8%. J lost 0 bases, V lost 3 bases, and 3 bases had no gene match. The CDR3 loop spans 16 amino acids. Germline loops: CDR1 ENHRY, CDR2 SYGVKD. Time point here: patch test 2, 6 weeks after DPC sensitization. Treatment here: therapeutic diphenylcyclopropenone sensitization with weekly scalp DPC. This clonotype was seen only a few times.

This clonotype was obtained from a woman aged 18-29 years with alopecia areata. Some clones in this sample may be carry-over from other donors' samples. The genes are TRBV10-3 and TRBJ2-2, with TRBD1 matching over 8 bases. The source was whole blood, collected in connection with sensitization to the hapten diphenylcyclopropenone (DPC). The CDR3 DNA is TGTGCCATCAGTGACACAGGGGGTGCGAACACCGGGGAGCTGTTTTTT. It is translated as CAISDTGGANTGELFF.